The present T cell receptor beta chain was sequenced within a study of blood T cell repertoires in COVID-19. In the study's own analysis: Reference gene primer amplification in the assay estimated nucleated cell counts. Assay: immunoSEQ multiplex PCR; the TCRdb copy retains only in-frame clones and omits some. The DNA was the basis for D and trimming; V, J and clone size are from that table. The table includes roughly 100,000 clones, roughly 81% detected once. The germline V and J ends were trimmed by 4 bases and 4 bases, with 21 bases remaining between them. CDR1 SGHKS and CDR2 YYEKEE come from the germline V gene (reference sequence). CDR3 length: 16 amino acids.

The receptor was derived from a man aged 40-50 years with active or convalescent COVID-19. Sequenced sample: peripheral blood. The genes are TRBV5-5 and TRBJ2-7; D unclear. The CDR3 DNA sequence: TGTGCCAGCAGCCCCCCGGTGAGCCATCACTTTTACGAGCAGTACTTC. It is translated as CASSPPVSHHFYEQYF. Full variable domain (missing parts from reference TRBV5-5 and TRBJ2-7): DAGVTQSPTHLIKTRGQQVTLRCSPISGHKSVSWYQQVLGQGPQFIFQYYEKEERGRGNFPDRFSARQFPNYSSELNVNALLLGDSALYLCASSPPVSHHFYEQYFGPGTRLTVT.